Sequencing of this T cell receptor (beta chain) was carried out in a study of patients and donors after allogeneic stem cell transplantation. This clonotype has more than one count but fewer than ten. TCRdb used MiXCR to reprocess the RT-PCR reads, holding one entry per CDR3 protein. The sample lists about 410,000 distinct CDR3 sequences, approximately 16% seen once, with around 6.8% in the top ten. The CDR3 covers 16 residues. Germline assignment: CDR1 MDHEN and CDR2 SYDVKM. With 3 bases clipped from V and 1 base from J, the junction kept 7 bases outside the gene matches. This sequence joins TRBV28 and TRBJ2-3, with 7 bases lining up with TRBD2. This receptor was identified in a human donor who was either an allogeneic HSCT recipient or a stem cell or donor lymphocyte infusion donor (not recorded which). It is not recorded whose cells these are; they may come from a transplant donor. The sample taken for sequencing was blood, either unsorted or a sorted T cell fraction (not recorded which). The CDR3, as DNA: TGTGCCAGCAGTTTTACACGCGGGAGTGGCACAGATACGCAGTATTTT. It encodes CASSFTRGSGTDTQYF.